The following is a T cell receptor (beta chain) sequence with its context. These data belong to a study of T cell responses to AZD1222 COVID-19 vaccine. Germline CDR1 reads ENHRY; CDR2 reads SYGVKD. V dropped 2 bases and J dropped 1; count of bases not matched to a gene: 6. The CDR3 runs 16 residues. Assay used: immunoSEQ multiplex PCR; TCRdb lists only in-frame clones, some missing. This table holds 150,000 to 200,000 clones, roughly nine tenths found once. V gene TRBV10-3 combines with J gene TRBJ1-2, with TRBD1 matching 8 bases. Here the sequenced sample was peripheral blood, taken 28 days after the second AZD1222 dose. This receptor was identified in an adult who received the AZD1222 COVID-19 vaccine. CDR3 bases: TGTGCCATCAGTGAGAGGGACAGGACCAATAACTATGGCTACACCTTC. Translating gives CAISERDRTNNYGYTF.